What follows are 3 T cell receptor beta chains derived from one specimen sequenced in a study of breast tumors, draining lymph nodes, adjacent tissues. One entry per CDR3 protein results from TCRdb running MiXCR on the multiplex PCR reads. Of tens of thousands of distinct CDR3 sequences detected, over 25% appear once; the ten largest clones hold over 6.5%. The lymph nodes were axillary draining lymph nodes from breast cancer patients. Sequencing input: axillary lymph node tissue. These TCRs come from a female donor with breast cancer. Some clones in this sample may be carry-over from other donors' samples.

Concerning this clonotype itself: It is likely a read error, because the conserved phenylalanine at the end of the CDR3 is missing. DNA for the CDR3: TGTGCCAGCAGCTCCCACGGATCCAATGAGCAGTTCCTC. It encodes CASSSHGSNEQFL. The chain joins TRBV5-4 to TRBJ2-1; unclear D gene. CDR1 is SGHNT, CDR2 YYREEE, per germline (reference sequence). This CDR3 spans 13 amino acids. Trimming shortened V by 3 bases and J by 6 bases, and 10 bases separated the two germline ends.

This clonotype was counted a few times. The rearrangement joins TRBV12-1 to TRBJ1-2; the table assigns TRBD1, which was not confirmed against the DNA. TRBV12-1 is reported as a pseudogene. CDR3 length: 15 amino acids. Written as DNA, the CDR3 is TGTGCCAGCAGCCCTGGACAGGGGCGCAACTATGGCTACACCTTC. This encodes CASSPGQGRNYGYTF.

Ten or more counts support this clonotype. This chain uses TRBV5-8 with TRBJ1-2, with D unclear. V lost 3 bases and J lost 8, with 26 bases in between. The CDR3 runs to 17 residues. Germline assignment: CDR1 SGHTS and CDR2 YDEGEE. The CDR3 coding sequence is TGTGCCAGCAGCTCGCGGCTTTGGCAAGATACGGTTAGGGGCTACACCTTC. The encoded protein is CASSSRLWQDTVRGYTF.